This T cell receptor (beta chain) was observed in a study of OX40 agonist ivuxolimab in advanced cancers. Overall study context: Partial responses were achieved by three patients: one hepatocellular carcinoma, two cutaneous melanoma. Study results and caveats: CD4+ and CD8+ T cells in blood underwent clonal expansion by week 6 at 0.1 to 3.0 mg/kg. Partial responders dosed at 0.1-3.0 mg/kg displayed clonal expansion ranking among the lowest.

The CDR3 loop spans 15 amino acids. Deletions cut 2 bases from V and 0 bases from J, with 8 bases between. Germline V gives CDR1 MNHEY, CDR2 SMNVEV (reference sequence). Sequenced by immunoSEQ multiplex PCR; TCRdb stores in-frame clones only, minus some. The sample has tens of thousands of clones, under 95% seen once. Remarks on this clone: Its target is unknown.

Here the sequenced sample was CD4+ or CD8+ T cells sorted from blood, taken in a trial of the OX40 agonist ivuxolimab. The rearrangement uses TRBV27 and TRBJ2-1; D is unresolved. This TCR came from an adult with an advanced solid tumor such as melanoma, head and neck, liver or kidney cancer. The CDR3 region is CASSLRQASYNEQFF. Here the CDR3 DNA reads TGTGCCAGCAGTTTAAGGCAGGCCTCCTACAATGAGCAGTTCTTC.